The entry below describes one TCR beta chain. Its specificity is unknown. Looked up from germline, CDR1 is SEHNR and CDR2 is FQNEAQ (reference sequence). The CDR3 contains 17 residues. Trimming shortened V by 5 bases and J by 0 bases, and 20 bases separated the two germline ends. The source of the sample is a study of cytotoxic CD8 clonotypes in ibrutinib-treated CLL. General observations from the study: Lymph node repertoires were not studied, and sampling times were unmatched.

The planned depth of sequencing spanned 1 in 200,000 to 1 in 1 million T cells. TCRdb keeps only in-frame clones here, not all; method: immunoSEQ multiplex PCR. The repertoire holds about 140,000 clones, with around 90% as singletons. About 2 micrograms of genomic DNA (from cryopreserved PBMCs) were used for TCR beta libraries. Here the sequenced sample was PBMCs, taken after 12 months of ibrutinib treatment. The TCR sequence derives from a human donor with chronic lymphocytic leukemia. The rearrangement uses TRBV7-9 and TRBJ2-7; D tentatively reads TRBD1 or TRBD2 (7 bases each). CDR3 protein: CASSPRGGRDDSYEQYF. For the CDR3, the DNA is TGTGCCAGCAGCCCCAGGGGGGGGCGGGACGACTCCTACGAGCAGTACTTC.